One sample yielded the 26 T cell receptor beta chains listed below, sequenced in a study of CD8+CD57+ T cells in acquired aplastic anemia. Genomic DNA, the template, was used for profiling of the TCR beta VDJ and CDR3. TCRdb re-analysed the reads in MiXCR, keeping a single row per CDR3 protein. The repertoire includes 130,000 or so distinct CDR3 sequences, less than 50% of them detected once, and around 2.5% sits in the top ten. Patients chosen for sequencing had CD8+CD57+ cells that had expanded, as shown by flow cytometry. Material: sorted CD4+, CD8+, or CD8+CD57+ T cells (not recorded which) from PBMCs. Every receptor here comes from a human donor with aplastic anemia.

This chain joins TRBV20-1 and TRBJ1-2; 8 nucleotides match TRBD1. CDR1 and CDR2 (germline): DFQATT, SNEGSKA (reference sequence). The CDR3 sequence is 13 residues long. V was pared by 5 bases and J by 3 bases, with 5 bases of the junction left unmatched. CDR3 loop: CSAEDREDYGYTF. Written as DNA, the CDR3 is TGCAGTGCTGAGGACAGGGAGGACTATGGCTACACCTTC.

The chain combines TRBV6-1 with TRBJ2-7; 12 bases match TRBD2. V gave up 6 bases and J gave up 5 bases; unmatched junction bases: 14. Germline values: CDR1 MNHNS, CDR2 SASEGT. This CDR3 is built from 17 residues. The CDR3, as DNA: TGTGCCAGCAGACCACCAGAACTAGCGGGAGGTTGGGACGAGCAGTACTTC. Protein sequence: CASRPPELAGGWDEQYF.

The table lists this clonotype with many counts. The chain is built from TRBV12-3 or TRBV12-4 and TRBJ1-5; 10 bases line up with TRBD1. V lost 2 bases, J lost 3 bases, and 4 bases stayed unmatched. The CDR3 is 16 residues long. The CDR3 bases are TGTGCCAGCAGTTTAAGACAGGGGGCCCACAATCAGCCCCAGCATTTT. Protein sequence: CASSLRQGAHNQPQHF.

The rearrangement uses TRBV9 and TRBJ2-7; D possibly matches TRBD1 or TRBD2 (5 bases each). CDR3 length: 15 amino acids. V was clipped by 0 bases and J by 4 bases, with 14 bases between them. Germline V lookup: CDR1 SGDLS, CDR2 YYNGEE. The DNA of the CDR3 is TGTGCCAGCAGCGTAGCCCCCTCTGGGGGATACGAGCAGTACTTC. It specifies CASSVAPSGGYEQYF.

The chain employs TRBV3-1 and TRBJ2-3; 12 bases are a match to TRBD2. Germline CDR1 and CDR2: LGHDT and YNNKEL (reference sequence). With V trimmed by 2 bases and J by 4 bases, 13 bases remained unmatched. The CDR3 is made up of 19 amino acids. The CDR3 sequence: CASSQQWFTSGGSPDTQYF. CDR3 DNA: TGTGCCAGCAGCCAACAATGGTTCACTAGCGGGGGGTCCCCAGATACGCAGTATTTT.

J is TRBJ2-3 and V is TRBV29-1; D might be TRBD1 (6 bases). This CDR3 spans 13 amino acids. The germline V gene has CDR1 SQVTM and CDR2 ANQGSEA. The V end lost 8 bases, the J end lost 5 bases, and 17 bases lay between the germline ends. The DNA for the CDR3 is TGCAGCTCCCCCTTTGGGGGCGGAGATACGCAGTATTTT. This codes for CSSPFGGGDTQYF.

CDR3 in DNA: TGCAGCGACAAGGGACGGACCGGGGAGCTGTTTTTT. Residues: CSDKGRTGELFF. The chain employs TRBV29-1 and TRBJ2-2; D could derive from TRBD1 or TRBD2 (5 bases each). V lost 7 bases and J lost 5, with 11 bases in between. Germline CDR1 reads SQVTM; CDR2 reads ANQGSEA. The CDR3 runs to 12 residues.

The genes are TRBV2 and TRBJ1-5; maybe TRBD1 (6 bases). Germline values: CDR1 SNHLY, CDR2 FYNNEI. CDR3 length equals 14 residues. Trimming stripped 6 bases from V and 0 bases from J, with 9 bases between. CDR3 residues: CASRQGYSNQPQHF. The CDR3 bases are TGTGCCAGCAGGCAGGGGTATAGCAATCAGCCCCAGCATTTT.

This chain connects TRBV6-1 to TRBJ1-5; 10 bases line up with TRBD1. V lost 7 bases and J lost 9; bases outside the gene matches: 6. Germline lookup yields CDR1 MNHNS and CDR2 SASEGT. This CDR3 is built from 13 residues. The CDR3 bases are TGTGCCAGCATTCGGACAGGGGGATGGCCCCAGCATTTT. Translation gives CASIRTGGWPQHF.

Concerning this clonotype itself: It may be a read error: a sequence one base away is much more abundant. V usage is TRBV12-3 or TRBV12-4 and J usage is TRBJ1-2; 7 bases are shared with TRBD1. The CDR3 is made up of 14 amino acids. The CDR3: CAGSKQGQKGGYTF. The CDR3 bases are TGTGCCGGCAGTAAACAGGGGCAGAAGGGCGGCTACACCTTC.

In its sample, this clonotype was seen a few times. The chain is built from TRBV3-1 and TRBJ2-1; D not resolved. Trimming shortened V by 6 bases and J by 8 bases, and 17 bases separated the two germline ends. Per germline, CDR1 LGHDT and CDR2 YNNKEL (reference sequence). The CDR3 is 14 residues long. The DNA for the CDR3 is TGTGCCAGCAGTCACGCTAGATCGGGCTATGAGCAGTTCTTC. It is translated as CASSHARSGYEQFF.

Of note for this clonotype: At one end, the junction sequence differs from germline, possibly due to a read error. The chain carries TRBV2 and TRBJ1-1; D might be TRBD1 (6 bases). From germline, CDR1 is SNHLY and CDR2 FYNNEI. The CDR3 spans 14 residues. The CDR3 loop is CASMFGGLNTEAFF. The CDR3 nucleotides read TGTGCCAGCATGTTCGGGGGGCTGAACACTGAAGCCTTCTTT.

V and J are TRBV14 and TRBJ2-7, with D tentatively TRBD2 (5 bases). This CDR3 region has 16 residues. The V end was cut by 4 bases, the J end by 5 bases, with 21 bases between. The germline gives CDR1 SGHDN, CDR2 FVKESK. The CDR3 region is CASSPGLGALRHEQYF. The CDR3 DNA follows: TGTGCCAGCAGCCCAGGCCTGGGAGCCCTTAGGCACGAGCAGTACTTC. The variable domain in full, completed from reference TRBV14 and TRBJ2-7, reads EAGVTQFPSHSVIEKGQTVTLRCDPISGHDNLYWYRRVMGKEIKFLLHFVKESKQDESGMPNNRFLAERTGGTYSTLKVQPAELEDSGVYFCASSPGLGALRHEQYFGPGTRLTVT.

J is TRBJ2-2 and V is TRBV7-8, with a weak D call TRBD2 (5 bases). Germline CDR1 SGHVS, CDR2 FQNEAQ. Trimming removed 0 bases from V and 5 bases from J, with 19 bases in between. This CDR3 is built from 18 residues. The CDR3 region is CASSLASSGVPGTGELFF. CDR3 sequence (DNA): TGTGCCAGCAGCTTAGCCTCCTCTGGTGTCCCGGGGACCGGGGAGCTGTTTTTT. Supplemented by reference TRBV7-8 and TRBJ2-2, the full variable domain reads GAGVSQSPRYKVAKRGQDVALRCDPISGHVSLFWYQQALGQGPEFLTYFQNEAQLDKSGLPSDRFFAERPEGSVSTLKIQRTQQEDSAVYLCASSLASSGVPGTGELFFGEGSRLTVL.

This clonotype came up many times. The junction differs from germline at one of its ends, possibly a read error. V gene TRBV10-3 combines with J gene TRBJ1-4; 7 nucleotides line up with TRBD1. Germline values: CDR1 ENHRY, CDR2 SYGVKD. The length of the CDR3 is 12 residues. The CDR3 region is CATGDFNEKLFF. The CDR3 bases are TGCGCCACAGGGGACTTTAATGAAAAACTGTTTTTT.

The sample holds a few counts of this clonotype. This sequence joins TRBV10-3 and TRBJ1-1, with 11 bases aligning to TRBD1. The CDR3 runs to 12 residues. Unmatched junction bases numbered 4, after V lost 11 bases and J lost 5 bases. CDR1 and CDR2 (germline): ENHRY, SYGVKD. CDR3 residues: CAVGQGATEAFF. Here the CDR3 DNA reads TGTGCCGTCGGACAGGGGGCGACTGAAGCTTTCTTT.

In its sample, this clonotype was seen many times. The J gene is TRBJ2-1, the V gene TRBV5-8, with 8 bases that match TRBD1. The CDR3 totals 13 residues. Germline V gene data show CDR1 as SGHTS and CDR2 as YDEGEE. The V and J ends lost 3 bases and 7 bases, in that order; junction bases with no gene match: 3. The CDR3 region is CASSSDRGNEQFF. The CDR3 DNA sequence: TGTGCCAGCAGCTCCGACAGGGGTAATGAGCAGTTCTTC.

The rearrangement joins TRBV25-1 to TRBJ1-2; 9 bases match TRBD1. V trimming: 9 bases; J trimming: 4 bases; junction bases outside the gene matches: 15. Germline values: CDR1 MGHDK, CDR2 SYGVNS. This CDR3 region has 16 residues. The CDR3 protein is CASDPGGTGPSYGYTF. The CDR3 DNA sequence: TGTGCCAGTGACCCCGGGGGGACAGGGCCTTCCTATGGCTACACCTTC.

This clonotype occurred once. The chain is built from TRBV29-1 and TRBJ1-1, with D maybe TRBD1 (5 bases). In germline, CDR1 is SQVTM, CDR2 ANQGSEA. This CDR3 comprises 12 residues. The V gene lost 6 bases and the J gene lost 4 bases, with 12 bases spanning the gap. Here the CDR3 DNA reads TGCAGCGTCGCCCGGGGGGGCACTGAAGCTTTCTTT. Its translation: CSVARGGTEAFF.

This clonotype was seen repeatedly, ten times or more. The V and J genes are TRBV20-1 and TRBJ2-7, with D perhaps TRBD1 (6 bases). Looked up from germline, CDR1 is DFQATT and CDR2 is SNEGSKA (reference sequence). The CDR3 length is 17 residues. Trimming pared 2 bases from V and 3 bases from J, leaving 23 bases between. In DNA form, the CDR3 reads TGCAGTGCTAGAAGAACCGGGACACGAATACCCCGCTACGAGCAGTACTTC. Its translation: CSARRTGTRIPRYEQYF.

This chain joins TRBV19 and TRBJ2-5; perhaps TRBD2 as D (6 bases). This CDR3 is 18 amino acids long. Germline V gene lookup returns CDR1 LNHDA and CDR2 SQIVND (reference sequence). V lost 3 bases and J 4 bases, leaving 24 bases between the germline ends. For the CDR3, the DNA is TGTGCCAGTAGTATGCCCTCCTCTAGCGTAGGTCGCCGAGAGACCCAGTACTTC. This encodes CASSMPSSSVGRRETQYF.

This clonotype was recorded many times. The J gene is TRBJ1-2, the V gene TRBV19; TRBD1 is a possible D gene (6 bases). The ends were cut back, 2 bases at V and 3 bases at J, with 10 bases in the middle. The CDR3 sequence is 14 residues long. Per germline, CDR1 LNHDA and CDR2 SQIVND (reference sequence). The CDR3 DNA is TGTGCCAGTAGTATAACAGGGCGGGACTATGGCTACACCTTC. It translates to CASSITGRDYGYTF.

This sequence joins TRBV4-3 and TRBJ1-1; D call uncertain. Germline V gene sequence: CDR1 LGHNA, CDR2 YSLEER. This CDR3 has 15 residues. Trimming pared 4 bases from V and 2 bases from J, leaving 14 bases between. This CDR3 is CASSPLPGYNTEAFF. CDR3 DNA: TGCGCCAGCAGCCCCCTGCCGGGGTACAACACTGAAGCTTTCTTT.

The table lists this clonotype with many counts. This rearrangement joins TRBV7-3 to TRBJ1-2; unclear D gene. This CDR3 has 14 amino acids. The V end lost 5 bases, the J end lost 6 bases, and 16 bases lay between the germline ends. Per the germline V gene, CDR1 is SGHTA and CDR2 is FQGTGA. Here the CDR3 DNA reads TGTGCCAGCAGCAATACAGCGGGGAAGGATGGCTACACCTTC. As protein: CASSNTAGKDGYTF.

This clonotype was counted ten times or more. The chain has TRBV29-1 and TRBJ2-1; 7 bases map to TRBD1. Germline V CDR1 and CDR2: SQVTM, ANQGSEA. With 4 bases clipped from V and 6 bases from J, the junction kept 9 bases outside the gene matches. The CDR3 spans 14 residues. The CDR3 is CSVGVGGNGNEQFF. In DNA, the CDR3 is TGCAGCGTTGGTGTAGGGGGCAATGGCAATGAGCAGTTCTTC.

Details on this clonotype: This could be a read error, since a much larger clone is one nucleotide away. This rearrangement joins TRBV2 to TRBJ1-5, with D unresolved. The CDR3 contains 12 residues. Trimming stripped 5 bases from V and 5 bases from J, with 7 bases between. Germline values: CDR1 SNHLY, CDR2 FYNNEI. CDR3 region: CASSSRYQPQHF. DNA for the CDR3: TGTGCCAGCAGTTCGCGTTATCAGCCCCAGCATTTT.